These T cell receptor beta chains were read from a single sample in a study of blood T cell repertoires in COVID-19. The assay was immunoSEQ multiplex PCR, and TCRdb's table has in-frame clones only and misses some. The table lists around 100,000 clones, about 81% of them singletons. Sequencing was done on a sample of peripheral blood. The receptors shown here come from a man in his sixties or seventies with acute or convalescent COVID-19. CDR3s include the opening cysteine and the closing phenylalanine or tryptophan. A D gene is named only where the DNA matches it firmly. Not all rows give a size; the values are once, few, many and, for expanded clones, a class.

j_gene: TRBJ1-1
abundance: -
d_gene: TRBD1
v_gene: TRBV10-3
CDR3aa: CAIRPGTANTEAFF
CDR3nt: TGTGCCATCAGGCCAGGGACAGCGAACACTGAAGCTTTCTTT

j_gene: TRBJ1-5
abundance: once
d_gene: TRBD1
v_gene: TRBV9
CDR3aa: CASSVATGASQPQHF
CDR3nt: TGTGCCAGCAGCGTAGCCACAGGGGCTAGTCAGCCCCAGCATTTT

j_gene: TRBJ2-7
abundance: -
d_gene: TRBD1
v_gene: TRBV15
CDR3aa: CATSRGQGQSSYEQYF
CDR3nt: TGTGCCACCAGCAGGGGTCAGGGACAGAGCTCCTACGAGCAGTACTTC

j_gene: TRBJ2-3
abundance: -
d_gene: TRBD2
v_gene: TRBV28
CDR3aa: CATGGFRTDTQYF
CDR3nt: TGTGCCACCGGGGGGTTCCGTACAGATACGCAGTATTTT

j_gene: TRBJ1-1
abundance: -
d_gene: -
v_gene: TRBV7-9
CDR3aa: CASSLEQGATEAFF
CDR3nt: TGTGCCAGCAGCTTAGAACAGGGAGCGACTGAAGCTTTCTTT

j_gene: TRBJ2-4
abundance: once
d_gene: -
v_gene: TRBV21-1
CDR3aa: CASSKLLNWATVRLERNIQYF
CDR3nt: TGTGCCAGCAGCAAATTGCTTAATTGGGCGACGGTGAGACTAGAGCGAAACATTCAGTACTTC

j_gene: TRBJ1-2
abundance: -
d_gene: -
v_gene: TRBV6-5
CDR3aa: CASSFLGGRISGYTF
CDR3nt: TGTGCCAGCAGTTTTTTGGGGGGGCGCATTTCTGGCTACACCTTC

j_gene: TRBJ2-2
abundance: few
d_gene: -
v_gene: TRBV5-1
CDR3aa: CASSLASSGTGELFF
CDR3nt: TGCGCCAGCAGCTTGGCCAGCTCGGGCACCGGGGAGCTGTTTTTT

j_gene: TRBJ1-5
abundance: few
d_gene: -
v_gene: TRBV29-1
CDR3aa: CSVGFGGGSNQPQHF
CDR3nt: TGCAGCGTTGGTTTCGGCGGGGGATCAAATCAGCCCCAGCATTTT

j_gene: TRBJ1-1
abundance: -
d_gene: TRBD1
v_gene: TRBV5-4
CDR3aa: CASSPPPGTGRDTEAFF
CDR3nt: TGTGCCAGCAGCCCACCACCAGGGACAGGGAGGGACACTGAAGCTTTCTTT

j_gene: TRBJ1-6
abundance: -
d_gene: -
v_gene: TRBV2
CDR3aa: CASSEAHPSSYNSPLHF
CDR3nt: TGTGCCAGCAGTGAAGCGCACCCGAGCTCCTATAATTCACCCCTCCACTTT

j_gene: TRBJ1-1
abundance: -
d_gene: TRBD1
v_gene: TRBV27
CDR3aa: CASNKIRDSILMNTEAFF
CDR3nt: TGTGCCAGCAATAAGATCCGGGACAGCATCCTCATGAACACTGAAGCTTTCTTT

j_gene: TRBJ1-6
abundance: -
d_gene: -
v_gene: TRBV28
CDR3aa: CASSRTQAYNSPLHF
CDR3nt: TGTGCCAGCAGCCGCACACAGGCCTATAATTCACCCCTCCACTTT

j_gene: TRBJ2-1
abundance: once
d_gene: -
v_gene: TRBV18
CDR3aa: CASSPGGNEQFF
CDR3nt: TGTGCCAGCTCACCAGGCGGCAATGAGCAGTTCTTC

j_gene: TRBJ2-7
abundance: few
d_gene: TRBD1
v_gene: TRBV19
CDR3aa: CASSPPTGQTYEQYF
CDR3nt: TGTGCCAGTAGTCCCCCGACAGGGCAAACCTACGAGCAGTACTTC

j_gene: TRBJ2-2
abundance: -
d_gene: -
v_gene: TRBV6-1
CDR3aa: CASSGQLNTGELFF
CDR3nt: TGTGCCAGCAGTGGACAGCTGAACACCGGGGAGCTGTTTTTT

j_gene: TRBJ2-5
abundance: once
d_gene: TRBD1
v_gene: TRBV9
CDR3aa: CASSVGTDQETQYF
CDR3nt: TGTGCCAGCAGCGTTGGGACAGACCAAGAGACCCAGTACTTC

j_gene: TRBJ2-3
abundance: -
d_gene: TRBD1
v_gene: TRBV28
CDR3aa: CASSLFQGAGTDTQYF
CDR3nt: TGTGCCAGCAGTTTATTTCAGGGGGCGGGAACAGATACGCAGTATTTT

j_gene: TRBJ1-6
abundance: -
d_gene: TRBD1
v_gene: TRBV3-1/TRBV3-2
CDR3aa: CASSQAQGVGSPLHF
CDR3nt: TGTGCCAGCAGTCAGGCCCAGGGGGTAGGTTCACCCCTCCACTTT

j_gene: TRBJ2-2
abundance: -
d_gene: -
v_gene: TRBV7-6
CDR3aa: CASSLQGLLTTGELFF
CDR3nt: TGTGCCAGCAGCTTACAGGGTCTATTAACCACCGGGGAGCTGTTTTTT

j_gene: TRBJ2-7
abundance: -
d_gene: TRBD1
v_gene: TRBV4-2
CDR3aa: CASSQEPGQVYEQYF
CDR3nt: TGTGCCAGCAGCCAAGAACCGGGACAGGTCTACGAGCAGTACTTC

j_gene: TRBJ2-6
abundance: many
d_gene: -
v_gene: TRBV7-3
CDR3aa: CASSLGPSDGANVLTF
CDR3nt: TGTGCCAGCAGCTTAGGGCCCTCGGATGGGGCCAACGTCCTGACTTTC

j_gene: TRBJ2-2
abundance: once
d_gene: -
v_gene: TRBV29-1
CDR3aa: CSAGNSRPSTGELFF
CDR3nt: TGCAGCGCTGGCAATTCGCGCCCATCCACCGGGGAGCTGTTTTTT

j_gene: TRBJ2-1
abundance: -
d_gene: TRBD2
v_gene: TRBV7-3
CDR3aa: CASSSGGIRREGTYNEQFF
CDR3nt: TGTGCCAGCAGCTCTGGTGGGATCCGGCGGGAGGGGACCTACAATGAGCAGTTCTTC

j_gene: TRBJ2-3
abundance: -
d_gene: -
v_gene: TRBV2
CDR3aa: CASSEQGGSDTQYF
CDR3nt: TGTGCCAGCAGTGAGCAGGGAGGATCAGATACGCAGTATTTT

j_gene: TRBJ2-3
abundance: once
d_gene: -
v_gene: TRBV5-5
CDR3aa: CASSLEVRGPDTQYF
CDR3nt: TGTGCCAGCAGCTTGGAGGTCAGGGGACCAGATACGCAGTATTTT

j_gene: TRBJ2-2
abundance: -
d_gene: -
v_gene: TRBV6-5
CDR3aa: CASRDPGGTGELFF
CDR3nt: TGTGCCAGCAGGGATCCTGGGGGGACCGGGGAGCTGTTTTTT

j_gene: TRBJ1-1
abundance: -
d_gene: -
v_gene: TRBV19
CDR3aa: CATHPMGQGRTEAFF
CDR3nt: TGTGCCACTCACCCAATGGGGCAGGGGCGGACTGAAGCTTTCTTT

j_gene: TRBJ2-1
abundance: -
d_gene: TRBD1
v_gene: TRBV5-1
CDR3aa: CASRPMTGTASYNEQFF
CDR3nt: TGCGCCAGCAGACCGATGACCGGGACAGCATCCTACAATGAGCAGTTCTTC

j_gene: TRBJ1-2
abundance: -
d_gene: -
v_gene: TRBV7-8
CDR3aa: CASSLGGELGYTF
CDR3nt: TGTGCCAGCAGCTTAGGGGGGGAGTTAGGCTACACCTTC

j_gene: TRBJ1-2
abundance: -
d_gene: TRBD1
v_gene: TRBV30
CDR3aa: CAGGQGAGYTF
CDR3nt: TGTGCCGGGGGACAGGGGGCTGGCTACACCTTC